Listed below are T cell receptor beta chains from one sample, sequenced in a study of HIV-infected children after antiretroviral therapy interruption. TCRdb reprocessed the 3' RACE reads with MiXCR, giving one entry per CDR3 protein. This table holds thousands of distinct CDR3 sequences, 4.5% to 5.5% found once. The sample consisted of CD45RO+ CD8+ T cells from PBMCs, pooled from several time points, taken from a donor given antiretroviral therapy, either interrupted or continuous. These receptors were taken from a pool of human donors with HIV. Each CDR3 is given with its conserved first and last residue. D genes are given only for firm matches. The size field reads once, few or many counts, or a class when the clone is expanded.

TRBJ1-2	large	NA	TRBV5-1	CASSRTAFDYGYTF	TGCGCCAGCAGCCGGACCGCCTTCGACTATGGCTACACCTTC
TRBJ1-2	medium-sized	TRBD1	TRBV18	CASSPGTGLNGYTF	TGTGCCAGCTCACCAGGGACAGGCCTTAATGGCTACACCTTC
TRBJ1-1	many	NA	TRBV30	CAWSVRRTWAEAFF	TGTGCCTGGAGTGTACGGAGGACGTGGGCTGAAGCTTTCTTT
TRBJ2-3	many	TRBD2	TRBV6-4	CASSDSSGGSDTQYF	TGTGCCAGCAGTGACTCGAGCGGGGGGTCAGATACGCAGTATTTT
TRBJ1-2	many	NA	TRBV20-1	CSARGSWVEDGYTF	TGCAGTGCTAGGGGTTCCTGGGTTGAAGATGGCTACACCTTC
TRBJ1-1	many	NA	TRBV2	CASRDGFGTEAFF	TGTGCCAGCAGGGACGGATTTGGTACTGAAGCTTTCTTT
TRBJ2-5	many	TRBD2	TRBV20-1	CSARDGLAQETQYF	TGCAGTGCTAGAGATGGACTAGCGCAAGAGACCCAGTACTTC
TRBJ2-3	medium-sized	TRBD2	TRBV10-2	CASTPGLAGDTQYF	TGCGCCAGCACCCCGGGACTAGCTGGAGATACGCAGTATTTT
TRBJ2-7	many	NA	TRBV5-1	CASSPSGSYEQYF	TGCGCCAGCAGCCCTTCTGGGAGCTACGAGCAGTACTTC
TRBJ2-6	large	NA	TRBV11-2	CASSLDEGSGANVLTF	TGTGCCAGCAGCTTAGATGAGGGATCTGGGGCCAACGTCCTGACTTTC